This T cell receptor beta chain was found in a study of blood T cell repertoires in COVID-19. About the research overall: The analysed material was cDNA or gDNA that came from T cells, B-cell-depleted T cells, or PBMCs.

This clone was detected only once. In the original processing: Estimates of nucleated cell counts were drawn from the amplification of reference gene primers. Clones were sequenced by immunoSEQ multiplex PCR, and TCRdb holds only the in-frame ones, with some missing. V, J and clone size reflect that table, while D and trimming were determined from the DNA. The profile shows fewer than 250,000 clones, 83% of them singletons. Germline assignment: CDR1 LGHDT and CDR2 YNNKEL (reference sequence). CDR3 length equals 18 residues. The ends lost 5 bases at V and 6 bases at J; junction bases unmatched: 18. Material: peripheral blood. This chain connects TRBV3-1 (or the pseudogene TRBV3-2) to TRBJ2-7; 11 nucleotides align to TRBD2. This receptor was identified in a woman aged 40 to 50 with active or convalescent COVID-19. The CDR3 is CASSDTGKALAGAIEQYF. In nucleotides, the CDR3 is TGTGCCAGCAGCGACACCGGGAAGGCACTAGCGGGAGCGATCGAGCAGTACTTC.